This TCR beta chain was recovered during a study of T cell changes during pregnancy in multiple sclerosis. The V and J ends lost 5 bases and 5 bases respectively, with 25 bases between them. The CDR3 runs 17 residues. Germline CDR1 reads SGHVS; CDR2 reads FNYEAQ. Profiled with immunoSEQ multiplex PCR; TCRdb holds only in-frame clones, not every one. The sample yields some 97,000 clones, approximately 92% seen once. V gene TRBV7-6 combines with J gene TRBJ2-7; perhaps TRBD1 as D (6 bases). Here the sequenced sample was peripheral blood, taken in the second trimester of pregnancy. This receptor was obtained from a female donor with multiple sclerosis, enrolled in a pregnancy study. For the CDR3, the DNA is TGTGCCAGCAGCCCTAGGGGGAAAGGCCAGGGCGGGCACGAGCAGTACTTC. As protein: CASSPRGKGQGGHEQYF.